The rows below give T cell receptor beta chains drawn from one sample of a study of blood T cell repertoires in COVID-19. The repertoire was sequenced with immunoSEQ multiplex PCR; TCRdb's copy has only in-frame clones and lacks some. The repertoire holds 450,000 or so clones, roughly 90% seen once, with roughly 0.87% in the top ten. The sample comprised peripheral blood. The receptors here all came from a man between 18 and 35 years old with COVID-19, enrolled during active disease. The CDR3 runs from the conserved cysteine through the conserved F or W. A D gene is named only where the DNA matches it firmly. Size is stated for part of the rows, as once, few or many counts, or as a class when the clone is expanded.

V gene: TRBV3-1/TRBV3-2
clone size: NA
J gene: TRBJ1-4
D gene: NA
CDR3 protein: CASSQGGLLFF
CDR3 DNA: TGTGCCAGCAGCCAAGGGGGGCTCTTATTTTTT

V gene: TRBV7-3
clone size: NA
J gene: TRBJ1-1
D gene: NA
CDR3 protein: CASSLRLAPNTEAFF
CDR3 DNA: TGTGCCAGCAGCTTAAGGTTGGCCCCGAACACTGAAGCTTTCTTT

V gene: TRBV5-5
clone size: NA
J gene: TRBJ2-7
D gene: NA
CDR3 protein: CASSLGPGVAYEQYF
CDR3 DNA: TGTGCCAGCAGCTTGGGTCCCGGGGTCGCCTACGAGCAGTACTTC

V gene: TRBV27
clone size: NA
J gene: TRBJ2-2
D gene: NA
CDR3 protein: CASTQRAWGGELFF
CDR3 DNA: TGTGCCAGCACCCAGAGGGCCTGGGGCGGGGAGCTGTTTTTT

V gene: TRBV30
clone size: NA
J gene: TRBJ2-3
D gene: TRBD2
CDR3 protein: CAWKLAGGRKSGDTQYF
CDR3 DNA: TGTGCCTGGAAACTAGCGGGGGGCCGAAAAAGTGGAGATACGCAGTATTTT

V gene: TRBV4-2
clone size: NA
J gene: TRBJ2-5
D gene: NA
CDR3 protein: CASSQDSNPGETQYF
CDR3 DNA: TGTGCCAGCAGCCAAGATTCCAATCCGGGGGAGACCCAGTACTTC

V gene: TRBV5-8
clone size: NA
J gene: TRBJ1-4
D gene: TRBD1
CDR3 protein: CASSTGQGAGEKLFF
CDR3 DNA: TGTGCCAGCAGCACGGGACAGGGGGCGGGAGAAAAACTGTTTTTT

V gene: TRBV6-5
clone size: NA
J gene: TRBJ2-7
D gene: TRBD1
CDR3 protein: CASRGQGKSYEQYF
CDR3 DNA: TGTGCCAGCAGAGGACAGGGAAAGTCCTACGAGCAGTACTTC

V gene: TRBV19
clone size: few
J gene: TRBJ1-2
D gene: TRBD1
CDR3 protein: CASRGQGVGGYTF
CDR3 DNA: TGTGCCAGTAGGGGACAGGGGGTCGGGGGCTACACCTTC

V gene: TRBV5-4
clone size: NA
J gene: TRBJ1-4
D gene: TRBD1
CDR3 protein: CASSTRQGASTNEKLFF
CDR3 DNA: TGTGCCAGCAGCACCAGACAGGGGGCCTCAACTAATGAAAAACTGTTTTTT

V gene: TRBV6-5
clone size: NA
J gene: TRBJ2-5
D gene: NA
CDR3 protein: CASSKTIKETQYF
CDR3 DNA: TGTGCCAGCAGTAAGACTATTAAAGAGACCCAGTACTTC

V gene: TRBV6-2/TRBV6-3
clone size: NA
J gene: TRBJ2-5
D gene: NA
CDR3 protein: CASSYSRGIQETQYF
CDR3 DNA: TGTGCCAGCAGTTACTCGCGGGGCATTCAAGAGACCCAGTACTTC

V gene: TRBV19
clone size: NA
J gene: TRBJ2-2
D gene: NA
CDR3 protein: CASKGGGSTGELFF
CDR3 DNA: TGTGCCAGTAAAGGAGGGGGCTCTACCGGGGAGCTGTTTTTT

V gene: TRBV9
clone size: NA
J gene: TRBJ2-3
D gene: TRBD2
CDR3 protein: CASSVELAGGGIDTQYF
CDR3 DNA: TGTGCCAGCAGCGTAGAATTAGCGGGCGGGGGGATAGATACGCAGTATTTT

V gene: TRBV10-2
clone size: few
J gene: TRBJ1-6
D gene: TRBD1
CDR3 protein: CASRDPGQGRPPLHF
CDR3 DNA: TGCGCCAGCAGAGATCCGGGACAGGGAAGGCCACCCCTCCACTTT

V gene: TRBV24-1
clone size: NA
J gene: TRBJ2-7
D gene: TRBD1
CDR3 protein: CATSGQGNEQYF
CDR3 DNA: TGTGCCACCTCGGGACAGGGGAACGAGCAGTACTTC

V gene: TRBV19
clone size: NA
J gene: TRBJ2-7
D gene: NA
CDR3 protein: CASSIGPSGEQYF
CDR3 DNA: TGTGCCAGTAGTATAGGTCCATCGGGTGAGCAGTACTTC

V gene: TRBV3-1/TRBV3-2
clone size: NA
J gene: TRBJ2-3
D gene: TRBD2
CDR3 protein: CASSQEGSGGPADTQYF
CDR3 DNA: TGTGCCAGCAGCCAAGAGGGTAGCGGGGGGCCGGCAGATACGCAGTATTTT

V gene: TRBV13
clone size: NA
J gene: TRBJ1-2
D gene: TRBD1
CDR3 protein: CASSWDRGVNYGYTF
CDR3 DNA: TGTGCCAGCAGCTGGGACAGGGGTGTTAACTATGGCTACACCTTC

V gene: TRBV19
clone size: once
J gene: TRBJ1-4
D gene: NA
CDR3 protein: CASSIGQATNEKLFF
CDR3 DNA: TGTGCCAGTAGTATAGGACAGGCAACTAATGAAAAACTGTTTTTT

V gene: TRBV5-5
clone size: NA
J gene: TRBJ1-3
D gene: NA
CDR3 protein: CASMSGVVGNTIYF
CDR3 DNA: TGTGCCAGCATGAGCGGGGTGGTCGGAAACACCATATATTTT

V gene: TRBV5-1
clone size: few
J gene: TRBJ2-7
D gene: TRBD2
CDR3 protein: CASSVGLAGGVREQYF
CDR3 DNA: TGCGCCAGCAGCGTAGGACTAGCGGGAGGAGTGCGCGAGCAGTACTTC

V gene: TRBV27
clone size: NA
J gene: TRBJ2-1
D gene: NA
CDR3 protein: CASSLGTGYNEQFF
CDR3 DNA: TGTGCCAGCAGTTTAGGTACGGGTTACAATGAGCAGTTCTTC